This T cell receptor (beta chain) came from a study of a mutant IDH1 vaccine in newly diagnosed glioma. Study-level background: The first vaccination came 4-6 weeks after radiotherapy alone, or with temozolomide cycles. Every participant had undergone radiotherapy, temozolomide, or both before, and most underwent both. There were about 60% males and roughly 38% females among treated patients, whose mean age was roughly 40 years.

Per the germline V gene, CDR1 is SGDLS and CDR2 is YYNGEE. The CDR3 length is 13 residues. V lost 5 bases, J lost 4 bases, and 12 bases lay in between. The sample's time point: week 35, safety follow-up. A 20-mer mutant IDH1 peptide at 300 ug was injected subcutaneously with topical imiquimod. New WHO grade 3 or 4 IDH1-mutant, ATRX-lost astrocytomas were present in all donors. Here immunoSEQ multiplex PCR was the method, and the copy in TCRdb shows in-frame clones only, minus some. The table has about 27,000 clones, over 80% seen once. Comments on this clone: Its antigen is unknown.

The clonotype was recovered from a man in his thirties or forties with glioma. Sequencing was performed on PBMCs, taken from a glioma patient whose treatment included an IDH1 peptide vaccine. V usage is TRBV9 and J usage is TRBJ1-1; tentative D call: TRBD1 (6 bases). CDR3 region: CASSVDRSTEAFF. The CDR3 coding sequence is TGTGCCAGCAGTGTCGACAGGAGCACTGAAGCTTTCTTT.